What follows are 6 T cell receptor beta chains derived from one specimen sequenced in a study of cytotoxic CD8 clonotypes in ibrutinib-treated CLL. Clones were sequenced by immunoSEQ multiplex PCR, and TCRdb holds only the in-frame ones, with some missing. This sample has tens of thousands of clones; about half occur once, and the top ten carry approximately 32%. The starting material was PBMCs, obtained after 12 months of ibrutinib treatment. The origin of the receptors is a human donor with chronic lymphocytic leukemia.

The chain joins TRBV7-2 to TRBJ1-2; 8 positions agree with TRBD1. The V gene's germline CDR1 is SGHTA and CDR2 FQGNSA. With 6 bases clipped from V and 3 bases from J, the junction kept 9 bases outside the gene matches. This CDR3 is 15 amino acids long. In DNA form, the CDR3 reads TGTGCCAGCAGGTCGCAACCGGGACAGGACTATGGCTACACCTTC. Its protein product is CASRSQPGQDYGYTF.

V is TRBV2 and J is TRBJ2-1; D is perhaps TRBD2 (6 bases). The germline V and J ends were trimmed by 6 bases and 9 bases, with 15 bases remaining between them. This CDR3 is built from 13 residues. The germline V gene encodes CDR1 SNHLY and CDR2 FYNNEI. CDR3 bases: TGTGCCAGCAGGGCAGGTCTGGGGGGTGAGCAGTTCTTC. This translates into CASRAGLGGEQFF.

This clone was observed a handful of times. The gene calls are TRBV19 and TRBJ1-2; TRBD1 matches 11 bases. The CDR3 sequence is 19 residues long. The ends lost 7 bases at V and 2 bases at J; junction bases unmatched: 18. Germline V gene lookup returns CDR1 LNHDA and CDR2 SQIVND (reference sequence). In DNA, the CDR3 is TGTGCCAGTACCAGTTCCCACTTGCGGACAGGGGGCTTCAACTATGGCTACACCTTC. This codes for CASTSSHLRTGGFNYGYTF.

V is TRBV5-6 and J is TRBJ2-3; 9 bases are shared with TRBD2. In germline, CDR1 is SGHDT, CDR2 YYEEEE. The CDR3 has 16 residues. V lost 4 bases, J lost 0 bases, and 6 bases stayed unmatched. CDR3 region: CASSQNLAGSTDTQYF. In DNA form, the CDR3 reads TGTGCCAGCAGCCAGAATCTAGCGGGAAGCACAGATACGCAGTATTTT.

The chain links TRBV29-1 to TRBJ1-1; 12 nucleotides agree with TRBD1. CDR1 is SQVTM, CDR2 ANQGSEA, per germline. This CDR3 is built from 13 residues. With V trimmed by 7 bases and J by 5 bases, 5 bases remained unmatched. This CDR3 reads CSAPGQGATEAFF. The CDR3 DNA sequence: TGCAGCGCCCCGGGACAGGGGGCGACTGAAGCTTTCTTT.

In nucleotides, the CDR3 is TGTGCCAGCAGGACCGGGACTAGCGGTCCGGTGGAGCAGTACTTC. Encoded protein: CASRTGTSGPVEQYF. V usage is TRBV6-6 and J usage is TRBJ2-7; 11 bases map to TRBD2. V shed 6 bases, J shed 7 bases, and the junction held 11 bases outside the gene matches. Germline V CDR1 and CDR2: MNHNY, SVGAGI (reference sequence). This CDR3 is built from 15 residues.